This entry concerns a single T cell receptor (beta chain). The antigen is unknown. This CDR3 is 14 amino acids long. V was clipped by 4 bases and J by 4 bases; unmatched bases: 4. Germline CDR1 and CDR2: SGHTA and FQGNSA. This specimen belongs to a study of T cell responses to AZD1222 COVID-19 vaccine. Study results and caveats: Mapped onto spike, vaccine-associated CD4 TCRs spanned it and were dominant at 160-218 and 743-854. The breadth and depth of Spike-specific TCRs increased once two AZD1222 doses had been given.

Profiling relied on immunoSEQ multiplex PCR, and the TCRdb table lists in-frame clones only, not all of them. The data show roughly 150,000 clones, with approximately 89% seen just once and roughly 4.7% held by the top ten. The chain is built from TRBV7-2 and TRBJ2-5; 9 bases align to TRBD1. This sample comprised peripheral blood, obtained on day 0 of AZD1222 vaccination. The source of this sequence is an adult in good health. The CDR3 loop reads CASSYGTGTETQYF. In nucleotides, the CDR3 is TGTGCCAGCAGCTACGGGACAGGGACAGAGACCCAGTACTTC.